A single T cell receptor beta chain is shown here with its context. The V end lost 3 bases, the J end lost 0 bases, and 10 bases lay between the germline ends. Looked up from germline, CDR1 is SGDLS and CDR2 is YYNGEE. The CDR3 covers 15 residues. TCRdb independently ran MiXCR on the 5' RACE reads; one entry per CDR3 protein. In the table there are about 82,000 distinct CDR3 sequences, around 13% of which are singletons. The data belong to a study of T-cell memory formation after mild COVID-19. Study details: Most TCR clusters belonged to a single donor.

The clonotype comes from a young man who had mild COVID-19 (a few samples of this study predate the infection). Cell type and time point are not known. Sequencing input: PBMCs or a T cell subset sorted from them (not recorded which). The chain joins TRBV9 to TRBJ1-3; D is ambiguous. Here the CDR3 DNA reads TGTGCCAGCAGCGCGGCCGGAAGCTCTGGAAACACCATATATTTT. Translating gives CASSAAGSSGNTIYF. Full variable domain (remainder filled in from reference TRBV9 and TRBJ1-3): DSGVTQTPKHLITATGQRVTLRCSPRSGDLSVYWYQQSLDQGLQFLIQYYNGEERAKGNILERFSAQQFPDLHSELNLSSLELGDSALYFCASSAAGSSGNTIYFGEGSWLTVV.